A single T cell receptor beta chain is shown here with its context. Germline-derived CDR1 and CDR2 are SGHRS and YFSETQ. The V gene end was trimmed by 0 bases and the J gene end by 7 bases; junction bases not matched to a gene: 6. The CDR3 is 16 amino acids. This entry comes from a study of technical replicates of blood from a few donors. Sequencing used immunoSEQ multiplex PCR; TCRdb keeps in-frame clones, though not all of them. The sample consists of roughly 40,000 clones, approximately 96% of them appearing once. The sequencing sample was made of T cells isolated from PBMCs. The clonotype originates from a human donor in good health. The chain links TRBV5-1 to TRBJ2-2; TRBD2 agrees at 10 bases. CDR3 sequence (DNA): TGCGCCAGCAGCTTGGATCTAGCGGGAGAGGACGGGGAGCTGTTTTTT. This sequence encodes CASSLDLAGEDGELFF.